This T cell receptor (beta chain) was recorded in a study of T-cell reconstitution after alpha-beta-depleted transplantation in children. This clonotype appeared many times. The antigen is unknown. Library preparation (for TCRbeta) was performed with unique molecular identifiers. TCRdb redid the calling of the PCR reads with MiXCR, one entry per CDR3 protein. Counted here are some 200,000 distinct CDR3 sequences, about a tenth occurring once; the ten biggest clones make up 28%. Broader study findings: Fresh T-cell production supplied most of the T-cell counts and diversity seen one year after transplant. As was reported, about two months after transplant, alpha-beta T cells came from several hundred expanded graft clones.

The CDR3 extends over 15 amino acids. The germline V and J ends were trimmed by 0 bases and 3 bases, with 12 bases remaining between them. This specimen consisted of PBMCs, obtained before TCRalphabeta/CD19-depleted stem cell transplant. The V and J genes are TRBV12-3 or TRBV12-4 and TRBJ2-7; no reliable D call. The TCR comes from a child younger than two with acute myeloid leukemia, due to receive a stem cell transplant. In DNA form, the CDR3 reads TGTGCCAGCAGTTTAGCGCTGGGATCGAACTACGAGCAGTACTTC. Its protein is CASSLALGSNYEQYF.